The source of this T cell receptor (beta chain) is a study of cytotoxic CD8 clonotypes in ibrutinib-treated CLL. Across the whole study: Patient counts were around 11 relapsed/refractory, roughly 15 treatment-naive and about 17 IGHV unmutated. Response was recorded as partial in 24 patients and complete in 2; at median approximately six years, 14 remained remitted and approximately twelve had progressed. Response material was collected after a median around 12 months of treatment, range 6 to 36. Study conclusions and caveats: Clonality was higher at ibrutinib response and returned toward baseline at progression.

Points on this clone: Its antigen is not identified.

Germline-derived CDR1 and CDR2 are GTSNPN and SVGIG (reference sequence). V gave up 6 bases and J gave up 1 base, with 16 bases separating them. The CDR3 runs 15 residues. This table comes from immunoSEQ multiplex PCR, and its TCRdb copy is limited to in-frame clones, with some not included. This sample has some 150,000 clones, with more than 75% found just once. Sequenced here: PBMCs, sampled after 36 months of ibrutinib treatment. The J gene is TRBJ2-1, the V gene TRBV30; D perhaps matches TRBD2 (5 bases). This sequence was found in a human donor with chronic lymphocytic leukemia. The CDR3 sequence is CACLPSGSSYNEQFF. CDR3 coding DNA: TGTGCCTGTTTACCGTCGGGGTCATCCTACAATGAGCAGTTCTTC.